This TCR beta chain was identified in a study of neoadjuvant anti-PD-1 for oral cavity cancer. The wider study: Patients without progression got a fourth dose around day 43. General study points: PBMC Gini-index clonality exceeded responders' in non-responders post-nivolumab.

The repertoire was sequenced with immunoSEQ multiplex PCR; TCRdb's copy has only in-frame clones and lacks some. The sample includes about 12,000 clones, roughly 70% of them seen just once. CDR3 length: 14 residues. The germline gives CDR1 SGHNT, CDR2 YYREEE (reference sequence). As concerns this clone: The antigen is not known. The junction differs from germline at one of its ends, possibly a read error.

As to time point: after neoadjuvant nivolumab, at surgical resection. Patients had newly diagnosed, untreated stage II-IVA oral cavity squamous cell carcinoma. Blood cells were analyzed directly, without culture or expansion. The source of this sequence is a person aged 40 to 85 with oral cavity squamous cell carcinoma. The sample here was PBMCs, taken after nivolumab (anti-PD-1) treatment. The rearrangement links TRBV5-4 to TRBJ2-7; 8 bases are a match to TRBD2. CDR3 amino acids: CASSLAGGGRPSDF. The CDR3 DNA sequence: TGTGCCAGCAGCTTGGCAGGCGGCGGGAGGCCATCCGACTTC.